Presented here are 21 T cell receptor beta chains from one specimen sequenced in a study of blood T cells in healthy people across ages. It was with a sample-barcoded 5' primer and a J-beta primer mix that a second PCR of about 7 to 12 cycles was run. TCRdb itself ran the 5' RACE reads through MiXCR, one entry per CDR3 protein. This sample yields approximately 490,000 distinct CDR3 sequences, of which around 24% are seen a single time; approximately 10% belongs to the top ten. These data were also filed under a second study, of T cells of mothers and their children.

Sequenced: blood. These receptors all come from a boy aged 5 to 17 in good health.

This clonotype was seen a handful of times. J is TRBJ2-5 and V is TRBV7-2; TRBD2 aligns across 9 bases. The end of the DNA aligns better with TRBJ2-1, so the J call may be wrong. Germline lookup yields CDR1 SGHTA and CDR2 FQGNSA. The CDR3 is 17 amino acids. In DNA, the CDR3 is TGTGCCAGCAGCCGGCTTCCGACTAGCGGCACTAACAATGAGCAGTTCTTC. It translates to CASSRLPTSGTNNEQFF.

This clonotype showed up just a few times. The rearrangement joins TRBV2 to TRBJ2-3, with D unresolved. Germline CDR1 and CDR2: SNHLY and FYNNEI. There are 11 residues in the CDR3. V lost 8 bases and J lost 3, with 6 bases in between. CDR3 protein: CASGRTDTQYF. In DNA, the CDR3 is TGTGCCAGCGGTCGGACAGATACGCAGTATTTT. Full variable domain (remainder filled in from reference TRBV2 and TRBJ2-3): EPEVTQTPSHQVTQMGQEVILRCVPISNHLYFYWYRQILGQKVEFLVSFYNNEISEKSEIFDDQFSVERPDGSNFTLKIRSTKLEDSAMYFCASGRTDTQYFGPGTRLTVL.

This clonotype was recorded once. V and J are TRBV6-2 or TRBV6-3 and TRBJ1-4; D is unresolved. This CDR3 has 16 residues. V lost 8 bases, J lost 5 bases, and 21 bases lay in between. The germline CDR1 and CDR2 sequences are MNHEY and SVGEGT. CDR3 residues: CASGTFRAYENEKLFF. The CDR3 nucleotides are TGTGCCAGCGGAACGTTTCGAGCCTACGAAAATGAAAAACTGTTTTTT.

The chain carries TRBV28 and TRBJ2-3; 11 bases line up with TRBD2. J lost 0 bases, V lost 5 bases, and 4 bases had no gene match. The CDR3 is made up of 16 amino acids. Germline-derived CDR1 and CDR2 are MDHEN and SYDVKM. This chain's CDR3 is CASSGGLADSTDTQYF. As DNA, the CDR3 is TGTGCCAGCAGTGGGGGACTAGCGGACAGCACAGATACGCAGTATTTT.

The rearrangement links TRBV24-1 to TRBJ2-5; no firm D call. Germline values: CDR1 KGHDR, CDR2 SFDVKD. The CDR3 totals 15 residues. V was trimmed by 0 bases and J by 1 base, leaving 8 bases between them. The CDR3 nucleotides are TGTGCCACCAGTGATTTGGCGGCAGGCCAAGAGACCCAGTACTTC. It yields the protein CATSDLAAGQETQYF.

This clonotype was seen only a few times. The gene calls are TRBV9 and TRBJ2-2; 13 bases line up with TRBD2. The length of the CDR3 is 16 residues. V shed 0 bases and J 6 bases; nucleotides not matched to a gene: 2. Per germline, CDR1 SGDLS and CDR2 YYNGEE. This CDR3 reads CASSVELAGGPGELFF. The CDR3 region has the DNA TGTGCCAGCAGCGTAGAACTAGCGGGAGGGCCCGGGGAGCTGTTTTTT.

This chain uses TRBV20-1 with TRBJ1-2; 8 bases match TRBD1. V shed 6 bases and J 8 bases; nucleotides not matched to a gene: 17. The CDR3 totals 15 residues. CDR1 and CDR2 from the germline V gene are DFQATT and SNEGSKA (reference sequence). CDR3 loop: CSAEDRTGRLKGYTF. CDR3 sequence (DNA): TGCAGTGCAGAAGATAGGACAGGGAGGTTAAAAGGCTACACCTTC.

This clonotype was counted between two and nine times. The chain combines TRBV29-1 with TRBJ2-2, with D unclear. Per germline, CDR1 SQVTM and CDR2 ANQGSEA. This CDR3 comprises 13 residues. V was shortened by 5 bases and J by 2 bases, with 9 bases between the two germline ends. The CDR3 here is CSVYYPNTGELFF. CDR3 bases: TGCAGCGTTTACTACCCTAACACCGGGGAGCTGTTTTTT.

The chain uses TRBV12-3 or TRBV12-4 and TRBJ1-5; the D gene is possibly TRBD1 (5 bases). This CDR3 comprises 15 residues. With 1 base removed from V and 3 bases from J, the gap between germline ends came to 10 bases. The CDR3 loop reads CASSLGGGDNQPQHF. The DNA for the CDR3 is TGTGCCAGCAGTTTAGGTGGGGGGGACAATCAGCCCCAGCATTTT.

The rearrangement joins TRBV28 to TRBJ2-5, with 9 nucleotides matching TRBD1. The CDR3 spans 19 residues. CDR1 is MDHEN and CDR2 is SYDVKM in the germline V gene. V was clipped by 1 base and J by 1 base; unmatched bases: 13. Here the CDR3 DNA reads TGTGCCAGCAGTTTATCTGCTCCGGGACAGGGAAGTCGCCAAGAGACCCAGTACTTC. It specifies CASSLSAPGQGSRQETQYF.

The gene calls are TRBV5-1 and TRBJ2-5; D is undetermined. Near its end, the DNA agrees better with TRBJ2-7, so the J call may be wrong. CDR1 and CDR2 from the germline V gene are SGHRS and YFSETQ. This CDR3 spans 15 amino acids. CDR3 protein: CASSQDPFSSYEQYV. CDR3 in DNA: TGCGCCAGCAGCCAGGACCCCTTTAGTTCCTACGAGCAGTACGTC.

The J gene is TRBJ2-7, the V gene TRBV7-2; 11 nucleotides line up with TRBD2. Trimming took 4 bases from V and 4 from J; bases not matched to a gene: 6. Germline V gene lookup returns CDR1 SGHTA and CDR2 FQGNSA. The CDR3 contains 15 residues. The CDR3 here is CASSSVSGGAYEQYF. For the CDR3, the DNA is TGTGCCAGCAGCTCCGTTAGCGGGGGGGCTTACGAGCAGTACTTC. The full variable domain, in which reference TRBV7-2 and TRBJ2-7 provide the parts outside the CDR3, is GAGVSQSPSNKVTEKGKDVELRCDPISGHTALYWYRQSLGQGLEFLIYFQGNSAPDKSGLPSDRFSAERTGGSVSTLTIQRTQQEDSAVYLCASSSVSGGAYEQYFGPGTRLTVT.

This clonotype occurred a few times. This sequence joins TRBV20-1 and TRBJ2-5, with 7 bases that match TRBD2. J gave up 1 base and V 4 bases, and 18 bases lay outside the gene matches. Germline CDR1 reads DFQATT; CDR2 reads SNEGSKA (reference sequence). This CDR3 region has 18 residues. The CDR3 nucleotides read TGCAGTGCTACCTTTCCCCATACTAGCGCAATCCGCCAAGAGACCCAGTACTTC. Protein product: CSATFPHTSAIRQETQYF.

V is TRBV28 and J is TRBJ2-5, with TRBD1 identical over 11 bases. The CDR3 is 17 residues long. Trimming cost V 6 bases and J 3 bases; bases outside gene matches: 12. The germline V gene encodes CDR1 MDHEN and CDR2 SYDVKM. CDR3 in amino acids: CASRGRTGGEVKETQYF. For the CDR3, the DNA is TGTGCCAGCAGGGGGCGGACAGGGGGCGAAGTCAAAGAGACCCAGTACTTC.

This clonotype was found a few times. The chain has TRBV29-1 and TRBJ2-1; 8 positions match TRBD1. This CDR3 contains 14 residues. V lost 4 bases to trimming and J lost 4 bases; unmatched junction nucleotides: 6. Germline lookup yields CDR1 SQVTM and CDR2 ANQGSEA. The CDR3 spells CSVAVDRAYNEQFF. Here the CDR3 DNA reads TGCAGCGTTGCAGTGGACAGGGCATACAATGAGCAGTTCTTC.

This chain joins TRBV6-5 and TRBJ2-2; perhaps TRBD1 as D (6 bases). V gave up 0 bases and J gave up 6 bases, with 11 bases separating them. The germline V gene has CDR1 MNHEY and CDR2 SVGAGI. The CDR3 has 15 residues. CDR3 DNA sequence: TGTGCCAGCAGTTACTCTCAGGGGTTTGCCGGGGAGCTGTTTTTT. This codes for CASSYSQGFAGELFF.

V gene TRBV29-1 combines with J gene TRBJ2-7; 10 bases are shared with TRBD2. Looked up from germline, CDR1 is SQVTM and CDR2 is ANQGSEA. V was clipped by 4 bases and J by 5 bases; unmatched bases: 5. The CDR3 sequence is 13 residues long. The CDR3 reads CSVGLAGPHEQYF. DNA for the CDR3: TGCAGCGTTGGACTAGCGGGTCCCCACGAGCAGTACTTC.

This clonotype was observed a few times. This chain joins TRBV28 and TRBJ1-6; possibly TRBD1 for D (6 bases). V was cut by 3 bases and J by 10 bases, with 16 bases left in between. CDR3 length: 15 amino acids. The V gene's germline CDR1 is MDHEN and CDR2 SYDVKM. CDR3 amino acids: CASSLVGGVGSPLHF. CDR3 nucleotides: TGTGCCAGCAGTTTGGTAGGGGGAGTAGGGTCACCCCTCCACTTT.

The chain links TRBV12-1 to TRBJ2-3; TRBD1, the table's D call, was not compared with the DNA. TRBV12-1 corresponds to a pseudogene. The CDR3 covers 16 residues. The CDR3 DNA reads as TGTGCCAGCAGCTGCCTACTAGGGCGCGATGCGGATACGCAGTATTTT. It specifies CASSCLLGRDADTQYF.

This clonotype was seen more than once but under ten times. The chain is built from TRBV5-1 and TRBJ2-7; D call uncertain. CDR3 length: 13 residues. The germline gives CDR1 SGHRS, CDR2 YFSETQ. The ends were cut back, 4 bases at V and 2 bases at J, with 10 bases in the middle. In DNA form, the CDR3 reads TGCGCCAGCAGCCCTACCGTCCCCTACGAGCAGTACTTC. Translating gives CASSPTVPYEQYF.

Details on this clonotype: At one end, the junction sequence differs from germline, possibly due to a read error. The J gene is TRBJ2-4, the V gene TRBV6-6; TRBD2 matches at 11 bases. The CDR3 has 15 amino acids. Per germline, CDR1 MNHNY and CDR2 SVGAGI (reference sequence). CDR3 bases: TGTGCCAGCAGTCCTTGGGGACTAGCGGAAAACACTCAGTACTTC. Amino acids: CASSPWGLAENTQYF.